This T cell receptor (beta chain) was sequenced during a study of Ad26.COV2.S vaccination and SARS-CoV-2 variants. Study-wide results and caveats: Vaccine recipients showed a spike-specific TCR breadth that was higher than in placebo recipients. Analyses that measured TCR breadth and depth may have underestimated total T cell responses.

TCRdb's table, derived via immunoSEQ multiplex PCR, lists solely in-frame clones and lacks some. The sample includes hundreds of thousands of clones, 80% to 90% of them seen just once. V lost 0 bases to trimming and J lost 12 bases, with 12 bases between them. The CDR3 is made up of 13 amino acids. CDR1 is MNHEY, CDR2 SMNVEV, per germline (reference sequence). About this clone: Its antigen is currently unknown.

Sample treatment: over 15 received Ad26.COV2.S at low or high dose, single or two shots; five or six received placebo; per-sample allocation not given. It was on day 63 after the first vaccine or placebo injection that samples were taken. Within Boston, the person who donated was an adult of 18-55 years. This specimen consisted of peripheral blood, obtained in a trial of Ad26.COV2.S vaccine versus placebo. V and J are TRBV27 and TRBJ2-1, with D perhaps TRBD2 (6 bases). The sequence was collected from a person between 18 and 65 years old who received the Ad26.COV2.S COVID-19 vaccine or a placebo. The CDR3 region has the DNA TGTGCCAGCAGTTTATCGATGCGGGGAAGGCAGTTCTTC. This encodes CASSLSMRGRQFF.